This T cell receptor beta chain was identified during a study of cytomegalovirus exposure and HLA in healthy donors. The PCR ran on 60 Vbeta and 13 Jbeta primers. Sequenced by immunoSEQ multiplex PCR; TCRdb stores in-frame clones only, minus some. The sample lists 150,000 or so clones; about 76% were seen once. The CDR3 loop spans 14 amino acids. Germline assignment: CDR1 LNHDA and CDR2 SQIVND (reference sequence). V lost 4 bases and J lost 8; bases outside the gene matches: 9. Whole-study results and caveats: CMV antigen specificity of a few CMV-associated chains was confirmed in vitro. In a later analysis, CMV-associated beta chains were mostly HLA-associated, it appeared. Later on, an analysis tied approximately 17,000 TCR beta sequences to HLA alleles at 0.05 false discovery rate.

A note on this clone: As yet, its antigen is unknown.

The chain employs TRBV19 and TRBJ1-2; 8 nucleotides agree with TRBD1. This TCR derives from a female donor in good health and CMV-seronegative. The sample was PBMCs. The CDR3 loop reads CASSTKGTGRGYTF. CDR3 sequence (DNA): TGTGCCAGTAGTACTAAAGGGACAGGCAGAGGCTACACCTTC.